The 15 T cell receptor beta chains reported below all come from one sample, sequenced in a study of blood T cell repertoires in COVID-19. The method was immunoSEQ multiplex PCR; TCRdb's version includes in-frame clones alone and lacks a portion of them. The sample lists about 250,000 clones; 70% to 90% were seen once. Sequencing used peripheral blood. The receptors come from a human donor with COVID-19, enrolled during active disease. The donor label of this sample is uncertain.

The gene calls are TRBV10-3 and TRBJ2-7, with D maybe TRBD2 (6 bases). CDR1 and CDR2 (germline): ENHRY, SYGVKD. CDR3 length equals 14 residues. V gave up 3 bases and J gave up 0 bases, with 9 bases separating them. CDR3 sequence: CAISDGSVSYEQYF. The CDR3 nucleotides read TGTGCCATCAGTGACGGGAGCGTCTCCTACGAGCAGTACTTC.

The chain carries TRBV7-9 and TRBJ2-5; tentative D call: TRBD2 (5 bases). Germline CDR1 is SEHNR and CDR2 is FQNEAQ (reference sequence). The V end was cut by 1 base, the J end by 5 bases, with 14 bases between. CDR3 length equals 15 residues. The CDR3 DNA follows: TGTGCCAGCAGCTTAGTAGAGGGAGCCCAGGAGACCCAGTACTTC. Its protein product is CASSLVEGAQETQYF.

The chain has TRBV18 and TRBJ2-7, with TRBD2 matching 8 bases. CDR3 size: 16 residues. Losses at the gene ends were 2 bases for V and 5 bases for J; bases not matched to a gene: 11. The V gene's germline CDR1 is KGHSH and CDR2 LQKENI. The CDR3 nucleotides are TGTGCCAGCTCACCATTAGGGAGCGGGAGTCAGGACGAGCAGTACTTC. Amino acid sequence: CASSPLGSGSQDEQYF.

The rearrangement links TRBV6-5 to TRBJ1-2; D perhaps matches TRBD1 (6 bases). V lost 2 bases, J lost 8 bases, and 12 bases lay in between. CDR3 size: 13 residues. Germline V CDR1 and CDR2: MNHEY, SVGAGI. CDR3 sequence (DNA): TGTGCCAGCAGTTACGTCGGGACATCCGGCTACACCTTC. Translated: CASSYVGTSGYTF.

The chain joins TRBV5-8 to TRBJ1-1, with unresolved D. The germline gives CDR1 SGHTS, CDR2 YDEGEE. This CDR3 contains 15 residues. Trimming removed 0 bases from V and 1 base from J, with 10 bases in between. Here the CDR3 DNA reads TGTGCCAGCAGCTTGGTTTGGGGAGGGAACACTGAAGCTTTCTTT. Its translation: CASSLVWGGNTEAFF.

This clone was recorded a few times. The chain's CDR3 is CASTPSGTGGPQPQHF. The CDR3 DNA sequence: TGTGCCAGCACCCCTTCCGGGACAGGGGGCCCACAGCCCCAGCATTTT. This chain links TRBV27 with TRBJ1-5; 12 bases map to TRBD1. CDR1 is MNHEY and CDR2 is SMNVEV in the germline V gene (reference sequence). The junction had 11 bases not matched to a gene; V was cut back by 7 bases and J by 7 bases. The CDR3 contains 16 residues.

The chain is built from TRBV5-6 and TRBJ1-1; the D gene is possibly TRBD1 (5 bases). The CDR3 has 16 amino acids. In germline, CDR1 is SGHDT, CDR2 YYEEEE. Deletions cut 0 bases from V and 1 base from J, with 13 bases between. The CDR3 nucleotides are TGTGCCAGCAGCTTGGCCCCTCTCGGGGGGAACACTGAAGCTTTCTTT. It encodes CASSLAPLGGNTEAFF.

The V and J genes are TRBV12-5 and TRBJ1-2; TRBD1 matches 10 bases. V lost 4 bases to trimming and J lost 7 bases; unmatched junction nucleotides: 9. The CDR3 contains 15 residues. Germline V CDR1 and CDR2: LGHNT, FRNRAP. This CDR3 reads CASGYSSGQGFGYTF. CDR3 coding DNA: TGTGCTAGTGGTTACTCGTCGGGACAGGGGTTTGGCTACACCTTC.

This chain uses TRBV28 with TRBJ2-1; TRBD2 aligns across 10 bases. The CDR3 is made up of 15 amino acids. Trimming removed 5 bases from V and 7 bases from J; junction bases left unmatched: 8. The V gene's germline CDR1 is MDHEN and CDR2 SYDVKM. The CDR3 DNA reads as TGTGCCAGCAGTACTTTAGCGGGAGGACTGAATGAGCAGTTCTTC. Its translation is CASSTLAGGLNEQFF.

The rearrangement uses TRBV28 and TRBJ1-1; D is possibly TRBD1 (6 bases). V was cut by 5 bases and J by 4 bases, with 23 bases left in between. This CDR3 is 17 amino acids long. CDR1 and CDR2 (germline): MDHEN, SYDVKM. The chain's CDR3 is CASSPQGFYSPGTEAFF. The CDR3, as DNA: TGTGCCAGCAGTCCACAGGGCTTTTACAGTCCTGGCACTGAAGCTTTCTTT.

CDR3 DNA: TGTGCCATCAGTGAGTCGAGAGCCCACGAAAGAGGCTACACCTTC. Residues: CAISESRAHERGYTF. The V gene is TRBV10-3, the J gene TRBJ1-2; D is undetermined. Germline assignment: CDR1 ENHRY and CDR2 SYGVKD. This CDR3 region has 15 residues. V gave up 0 bases and J gave up 8 bases, with 16 bases separating them.

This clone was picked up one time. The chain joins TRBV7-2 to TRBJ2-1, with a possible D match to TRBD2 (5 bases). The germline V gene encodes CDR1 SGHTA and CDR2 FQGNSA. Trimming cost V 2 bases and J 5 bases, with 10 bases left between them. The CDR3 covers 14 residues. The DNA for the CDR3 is TGTGCCAGCAGCTTATATCCCGGGGACAATGAGCAGTTCTTC. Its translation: CASSLYPGDNEQFF. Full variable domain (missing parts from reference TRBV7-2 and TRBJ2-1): GAGVSQSPSNKVTEKGKDVELRCDPISGHTALYWYRQSLGQGLEFLIYFQGNSAPDKSGLPSDRFSAERTGGSVSTLTIQRTQQEDSAVYLCASSLYPGDNEQFFGPGTRLTVL.

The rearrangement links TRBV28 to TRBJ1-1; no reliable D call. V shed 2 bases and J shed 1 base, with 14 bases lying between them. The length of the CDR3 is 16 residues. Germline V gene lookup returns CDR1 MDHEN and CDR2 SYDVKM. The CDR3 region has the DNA TGTGCCAGCAGTTTACCCTACGAGGCTGGGAACACTGAAGCTTTCTTT. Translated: CASSLPYEAGNTEAFF. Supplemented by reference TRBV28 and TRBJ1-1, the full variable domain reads DVKVTQSSRYLVKRTGEKVFLECVQDMDHENMFWYRQDPGLGLRLIYFSYDVKMKEKGDIPEGYSVSREKKERFSLILESASTNQTSMYLCASSLPYEAGNTEAFFGQGTRLTVV.

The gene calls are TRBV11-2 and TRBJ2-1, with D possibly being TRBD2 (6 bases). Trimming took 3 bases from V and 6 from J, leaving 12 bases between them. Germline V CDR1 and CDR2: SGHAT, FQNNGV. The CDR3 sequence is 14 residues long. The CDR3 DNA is TGTGCCAGCAGCTTGGCGGGGAAGACCAATGAGCAGTTCTTC. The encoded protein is CASSLAGKTNEQFF.

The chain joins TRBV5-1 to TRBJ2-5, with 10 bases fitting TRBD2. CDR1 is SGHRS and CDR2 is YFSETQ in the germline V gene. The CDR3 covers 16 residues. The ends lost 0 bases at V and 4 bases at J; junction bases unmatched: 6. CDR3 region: CASSLAGTSEGETQYF. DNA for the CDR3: TGCGCCAGCAGCTTGGCCGGGACTAGCGAGGGAGAGACCCAGTACTTC.